This T cell receptor beta chain derives from a study of cytomegalovirus exposure and HLA in healthy donors. Overall study context: Out of around 360 genotyped donors, about 84% belonged to the Caucasian-associated ancestry cluster.

Primers: 60 Vbeta forward and 13 Jbeta reverse. Original methodology: Counted up in a later analysis, unique TCR beta chains came to about 80 million, with around 11 million shared. Produced via immunoSEQ multiplex PCR; TCRdb's table is partial and in-frame only. Clone size and V and J calls were adopted from that table, with D and trimming inferred from the DNA. The sample consists of around 67,000 clones, roughly 75% of them appearing once. The CDR3 length is 15 residues. From germline, CDR1 is SGHNT and CDR2 YYREEE (reference sequence). Trimming cost V 6 bases and J 7 bases, with 17 bases left between them. Whole-study findings and limits: Associated with HLA alleles at 0.05 false discovery rate in a later analysis were around 15,000 TCR beta sequences. Immune exposure was documented only through CMV serostatus.

Remarks on this clone: The antigen is unknown.

This TCR was sampled from a woman aged 25 to 39 in good health and CMV-seropositive. Sequencing used PBMCs. The rearrangement uses TRBV5-4 and TRBJ1-6; D not resolved. The CDR3 region has the DNA TGTGCCAGCACCCTGGGAGGACCGGGGAATTCACCCCTCCACTTT. Translated, it gives CASTLGGPGNSPLHF.